This T cell receptor beta chain appears in the sequencing data of a study of T cells in tumors after PD-1 blockade. Looking at the study overall: Peripheral blood samples averaged around 40,000 unique clonotypes and 100,000 to 130,000 templates.

TCRdb's copy holds only in-frame clones and misses some; the assay was immunoSEQ multiplex PCR. The sample records about 25,000 clones, around four fifths being singletons. V lost 1 base and J 4 bases, leaving 13 bases between the germline ends. The germline V gene encodes CDR1 MGHDK and CDR2 SYGVNS. This CDR3 comprises 15 residues. The sample here was PBMCs, taken after anti-PD-1 treatment. This chain joins TRBV25-1 and TRBJ1-2; D is possibly TRBD1 (5 bases). This TCR was sampled from a human donor with basal cell carcinoma. CDR3 in DNA: TGTGCCAGCAGTGAATGGGGGGAGTCTGCCTATGGCTACACCTTC. Translated: CASSEWGESAYGYTF.